The sequence of this T cell receptor (beta chain) was determined in a study of blood T cell repertoires in COVID-19. Overall study: The United States, Italy and Spain were the sources of the acute and convalescent COVID-19 samples.

Clones were read by immunoSEQ multiplex PCR, and TCRdb kept only the in-frame ones, dropping some. The sample gives around 250,000 clones, more than 75% of which show up once; about a sixth is in the top ten. This clone is a singleton in its sample. Trimming shortened V by 5 bases and J by 5 bases, and 5 bases separated the two germline ends. Looked up from germline, CDR1 is KGHDR and CDR2 is SFDVKD. The CDR3 consists of 11 residues. The sequenced sample was PBMCs or T cells enriched from blood (not recorded which). The gene calls are TRBV24-1 and TRBJ1-1; D is ambiguous. This TCR was recovered from a man between 18 and 29 years old who had recovered from COVID-19. CDR3 amino acids: CATSVGTEAFF. The CDR3 DNA follows: TGTGCCACCAGTGTCGGGACTGAAGCTTTCTTT.